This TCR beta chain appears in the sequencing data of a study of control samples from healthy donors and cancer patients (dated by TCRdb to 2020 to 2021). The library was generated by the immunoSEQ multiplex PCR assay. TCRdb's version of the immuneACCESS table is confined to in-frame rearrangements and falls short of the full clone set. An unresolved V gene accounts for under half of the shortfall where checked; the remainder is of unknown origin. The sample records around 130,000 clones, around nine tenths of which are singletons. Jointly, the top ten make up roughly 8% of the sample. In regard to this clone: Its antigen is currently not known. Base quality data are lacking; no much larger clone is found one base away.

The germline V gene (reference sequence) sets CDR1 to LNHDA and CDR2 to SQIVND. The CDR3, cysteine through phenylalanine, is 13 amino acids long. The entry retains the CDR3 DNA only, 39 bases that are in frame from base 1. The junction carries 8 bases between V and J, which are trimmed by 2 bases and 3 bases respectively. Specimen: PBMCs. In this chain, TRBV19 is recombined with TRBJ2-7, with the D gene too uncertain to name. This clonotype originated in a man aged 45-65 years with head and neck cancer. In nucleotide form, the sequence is TGTGCCAGTAGTATACGGCAGTTCTACGAGCAGTACTTC. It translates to CASSIRQFYEQYF.